The rows below give T cell receptor beta chains drawn from one sample of a study of blood T cells in healthy people across ages. TCRdb processed the 5' RACE reads anew with MiXCR; each CDR3 protein has one entry. The sample records about 1,800,000 distinct CDR3 sequences, 28% being singletons. Sequencing was performed on blood. The source is a woman younger than 45 in good health. CDR3s include the opening cysteine and the closing phenylalanine or tryptophan. The D gene is left open where the match is weak. Rows may omit the clone size; those that give it use once, few, many or a size class.

D,length,J,size,V,CDR3,DNA
TRBD1,14,TRBJ2-1,.,TRBV11-2,CTSSHRGQGNEQFF,TGTACCAGCAGCCACCGCGGACAGGGGAATGAGCAGTTCTTC
TRBD2,16,TRBJ2-3,.,TRBV25-1,CASRRGLAGGRDTQYF,TGTGCCAGCAGAAGAGGACTAGCGGGGGGAAGAGATACGCAGTATTTT
.,15,TRBJ2-1,few,TRBV5-1,CASSFRHPYRNEQFF,TGCGCCAGCAGCTTTCGACATCCTTATAGGAATGAGCAGTTCTTC
.,12,TRBJ2-3,.,TRBV13,CASSLEQDAQYF,TGTGCCAGCAGCTTGGAGCAAGATGCGCAGTATTTT
TRBD2,15,TRBJ2-7,.,TRBV7-2,CASRLAGGSAYEQYF,TGTGCCAGCAGGCTAGCGGGAGGTTCCGCCTACGAGCAGTACTTC
.,14,TRBJ2-1,many,TRBV4-3,CASIAGTCPNEQFF,TGCGCCAGCATAGCCGGGACCTGTCCCAATGAGCAGTTCTTC
TRBD2,16,TRBJ2-5,.,TRBV20-1,CSAPASSGRPREAQYF,TGCAGTGCTCCAGCCTCTAGCGGGAGGCCTCGCGAGGCCCAGTACTTC
.,16,TRBJ2-3,many,TRBV7-9,CASSARLGPDRDTQYF,TGTGCCAGCAGCGCCCGACTAGGCCCAGATCGCGATACGCAGTATTTT
.,13,TRBJ2-3,many,TRBV11-2,CASSLDRGGTQYF,TGTGCCAGCAGCTTAGATAGGGGGGGTACGCAGTATTTT
TRBD1,13,TRBJ2-2,.,TRBV29-1,CSGTGANTGELFF,TGCAGCGGTACAGGGGCCAACACCGGGGAGCTGTTTTTT
TRBD2,15,TRBJ2-3,.,TRBV2,CASSEERASGDTQYF,TGTGCCAGCAGTGAAGAGCGGGCTAGCGGAGATACGCAGTATTTT
TRBD1,16,TRBJ1-2,.,TRBV10-3,CATSDRGTGGNYGYTF,TGTGCCACCAGTGACCGAGGGACAGGGGGAAACTATGGCTACACCTTC
.,14,TRBJ2-1,few,TRBV24-1,CATSDLGGNNEQFF,TGTGCCACCAGTGATTTGGGCGGAAACAATGAGCAGTTCTTC
.,17,TRBJ2-4,many,TRBV11-2,CASSSRRAGVAKNIQYF,TGTGCCAGCAGCTCCCGCCGAGCGGGCGTAGCCAAAAACATTCAGTACTTC
TRBD1,13,TRBJ2-7,once,TRBV4-1,CASRGQGGWEQYF,TGCGCCAGCAGAGGACAGGGGGGATGGGAGCAGTACTTC
.,13,TRBJ1-2,once,TRBV5-1,CASSSSTVYGYIF,TGCGCCAGCAGCTCATCGACGGTCTATGGCTACATCTTC
TRBD2,17,TRBJ2-3,few,TRBV6-5,CASSSPRTSAHQDTQYF,TGTGCCAGCAGTTCGCCTCGGACTAGCGCACATCAAGATACGCAGTATTTT
.,17,TRBJ2-1,.,TRBV12-3/TRBV12-4,CASSSRSGSGAYNEQFF,TGTGCCAGCAGTTCCCGCTCAGGATCTGGCGCTTACAATGAGCAGTTCTTC
TRBD1,17,TRBJ2-6,.,TRBV7-2,CASSWGQGAAGANVLTF,TGTGCCAGCAGCTGGGGACAGGGGGCGGCTGGGGCCAACGTCCTGACTTTC
TRBD2,19,TRBJ2-1,.,TRBV20-1,CSARPRRGRSGRIANEQFF,TGCAGTGCTAGACCCCGCAGGGGGCGTAGCGGGAGGATCGCCAATGAGCAGTTCTTC
.,13,TRBJ2-1,few,TRBV12-3/TRBV12-4,CASQIGTNNEQFF,TGTGCCAGCCAGATTGGGACGAACAATGAGCAGTTCTTC
TRBD2,14,TRBJ2-1,.,TRBV5-1,CASGGSSGAIEQFF,TGCGCCAGCGGGGGGTCTAGCGGAGCAATTGAGCAGTTCTTC
.,13,TRBJ2-7,many,TRBV6-5,CASCPGLPCEQYF,TGTGCCAGCTGCCCAGGTTTACCCTGCGAGCAGTACTTC
TRBD2,18,TRBJ2-3,few,TRBV5-1,CASSRFTGGPPSTDTQYF,TGCGCCAGCAGCCGCTTCACGGGAGGGCCCCCTAGCACAGATACGCAGTATTTT
TRBD2,13,TRBJ2-3,.,TRBV6-5,CASSDTTGGTQYF,TGTGCCAGCAGCGACACCACGGGGGGTACGCAGTATTTT
.,16,TRBJ2-1,few,TRBV6-1,CASSEALARGYNEQFF,TGTGCCAGCAGTGAAGCGCTTGCCAGGGGCTACAATGAGCAGTTCTTC
TRBD1,17,TRBJ2-1,.,TRBV27,CASSFQTGTGTNNEQFF,TGTGCCAGCAGTTTTCAGACCGGGACAGGGACGAACAATGAGCAGTTCTTC
.,15,TRBJ2-1,few,TRBV4-3,CASSLLYSSYNEQFF,TGCGCCAGCAGCCTCCTATACAGCTCCTACAATGAGCAGTTCTTC
TRBD2,12,TRBJ2-1,.,TRBV20-1,CSGQRDYNEQFF,TGCAGTGGTCAGCGGGACTACAATGAGCAGTTCTTC
.,14,TRBJ2-1,.,TRBV12-3/TRBV12-4,CASSPGTTINEQFF,TGTGCCAGCAGTCCCGGGACGACCATCAATGAGCAGTTCTTC
TRBD1,15,TRBJ2-1,.,TRBV12-3/TRBV12-4,CASRPDRATYNEQFF,TGTGCCAGCAGACCGGACAGGGCCACCTACAATGAGCAGTTCTTC
.,13,TRBJ1-2,.,TRBV6-5,CAVGRGGAHGYTF,TGTGCCGTAGGACGGGGGGGCGCGCATGGCTACACCTTC
.,14,TRBJ1-2,many,TRBV10-2,CASSEWQGKNGYTF,TGCGCCAGCAGTGAGTGGCAGGGGAAGAATGGCTACACCTTC
.,18,TRBJ2-6,once,TRBV12-3/TRBV12-4,CASSIPPTRNSGANVLTF,TGTGCCAGCAGCATTCCTCCTACTCGAAACTCTGGGGCCAACGTCCTGACTTTC
.,13,TRBJ2-7,many,TRBV28,CASNSGNSYEQYF,TGTGCCAGCAACTCGGGGAACTCCTACGAGCAGTACTTC
TRBD2,16,TRBJ2-1,.,TRBV20-1,CSADGLAGGLSNEQFF,TGCAGTGCGGACGGCCTAGCGGGAGGGTTATCCAATGAGCAGTTCTTC